Below are 11 T cell receptor beta chains sequenced from a single sample in a study of T cell responses to AZD1222 COVID-19 vaccine. TCRdb's copy holds only in-frame clones and misses some; the assay was immunoSEQ multiplex PCR. The sample includes 85,000 to 130,000 clones, more than 85% of them seen just once. The input for sequencing was peripheral blood, taken on day 0 of AZD1222 vaccination. These receptor sequences come from an adult in good health.

The V call is TRBV19, the J call TRBJ1-5; a weak D match, TRBD1 (5 bases). The CDR3 loop spans 18 amino acids. V was clipped by 3 bases and J by 0 bases, with 18 bases between them. Germline CDR1 reads LNHDA; CDR2 reads SQIVND (reference sequence). CDR3 sequence (DNA): TGTGCCAGTAGTATTGGGGGGTGGACAAAGAATAGCAATCAGCCCCAGCATTTT. Translating it yields CASSIGGWTKNSNQPQHF.

The chain employs TRBV4-1 and TRBJ2-7, with D possibly TRBD1 on 5 matching bases. V gave up 1 base and J gave up 6 bases, with 16 bases separating them. CDR1 is MGHRA, CDR2 YSYEKL, per germline. The CDR3 is 15 residues long. The CDR3: CASSQAQGVVGEQYF. The CDR3 nucleotides are TGCGCCAGCAGCCAAGCTCAAGGGGTTGTCGGCGAGCAGTACTTC.

The chain combines TRBV2 with TRBJ1-6; the D gene is possibly TRBD1 (5 bases). V was trimmed by 8 bases and J by 7 bases, leaving 12 bases between them. Germline CDR1 SNHLY, CDR2 FYNNEI. CDR3 length: 13 amino acids. CDR3 coding DNA: TGTGCCAGCGGTACAGGTGAAAATTCACCCCTCCACTTT. Translation: CASGTGENSPLHF.

CDR3 DNA sequence: TGTGCCAGCAGTTACAAGCAAGGACTACGAGAGCAGTACTTC. Translation: CASSYKQGLREQYF. This chain uses TRBV6-2 or TRBV6-3 with TRBJ2-7; a weak D match, TRBD2 (6 bases). Deletions cut 2 bases from V and 7 bases from J, with 15 bases between. The CDR3 spans 14 residues. Germline V lookup: CDR1 MNHEY, CDR2 SVGEGT.

The rearrangement uses TRBV5-1 and TRBJ1-6; 8 nucleotides agree with TRBD1. V dropped 1 base and J dropped 0; count of bases not matched to a gene: 6. The length of the CDR3 is 18 residues. CDR1 is SGHRS and CDR2 is YFSETQ in the germline V gene. The CDR3, as DNA: TGCGCCAGCAGCTTGAAGGGACAGGAAAGCTCCTATAATTCACCCCTCCACTTT. The encoded protein is CASSLKGQESSYNSPLHF.

This chain joins TRBV6-5 and TRBJ2-7, with 7 bases identical to TRBD1. The CDR3 runs 13 residues. CDR1 and CDR2 (germline): MNHEY, SVGAGI. The V and J ends lost 6 bases and 0 bases, in that order; junction bases with no gene match: 2. The CDR3 DNA reads TGTGCCAGCAGGGACAGGAACTCCTACGAGCAGTACTTC. Translating it yields CASRDRNSYEQYF.

The chain is built from TRBV2 and TRBJ2-5; D ambiguous. Trimming pared 3 bases from V and 4 bases from J, leaving 6 bases between. CDR3 size: 12 residues. Germline V gene data show CDR1 as SNHLY and CDR2 as FYNNEI. CDR3 region: CASSEGPETQYF. CDR3 DNA: TGTGCCAGCAGTGAGGGCCCAGAGACCCAGTACTTC.

The chain uses TRBV4-2 and TRBJ2-1; D gene ambiguous. V was pared by 0 bases and J by 7 bases, with 19 bases between. The CDR3 runs 17 residues. In germline, CDR1 is LGHNA, CDR2 YNFKEQ. This chain's CDR3 is CASSQDGHLTIGNEQFF. Here the CDR3 DNA reads TGTGCCAGCAGCCAAGACGGGCATCTGACAATTGGGAATGAGCAGTTCTTC.

The chain joins TRBV7-2 to TRBJ2-7, with no clear D. The length of the CDR3 is 11 residues. CDR1 and CDR2 (germline): SGHTA, FQGNSA. V shed 5 bases and J shed 4 bases, with 6 bases lying between them. As DNA, the CDR3 is TGTGCCAGCAGCCCCCGTTACGAGCAGTACTTC. Translating gives CASSPRYEQYF. The full variable domain, in which reference TRBV7-2 and TRBJ2-7 provide the parts outside the CDR3, is GAGVSQSPSNKVTEKGKDVELRCDPISGHTALYWYRQSLGQGLEFLIYFQGNSAPDKSGLPSDRFSAERTGGSVSTLTIQRTQQEDSAVYLCASSPRYEQYFGPGTRLTVT.

With regard to this clone: Other DNA sequences of this sample code for an identical CDR3. The chain has TRBV3-1 (or the pseudogene TRBV3-2) and TRBJ1-3; D unclear. Germline assignment: CDR1 LGHDT and CDR2 YNNKEL (reference sequence). The CDR3 is 13 amino acids. V lost 0 bases, J lost 4 bases, and 4 bases lay in between. The CDR3: CASSQDSGNTIYF. The CDR3 region has the DNA TGTGCCAGCAGCCAAGATTCAGGAAACACCATATATTTT.

The chain uses TRBV19 and TRBJ2-6; D possibly corresponds to TRBD1 (6 bases). Trimming cost V 3 bases and J 5 bases, with 11 bases left between them. Germline loops: CDR1 LNHDA, CDR2 SQIVND (reference sequence). CDR3 length: 15 amino acids. CDR3 nucleotides: TGTGCCAGTAGTATTTCCCGGGACAGGGCCAACGTCCTGACTTTC. Its protein product is CASSISRDRANVLTF.